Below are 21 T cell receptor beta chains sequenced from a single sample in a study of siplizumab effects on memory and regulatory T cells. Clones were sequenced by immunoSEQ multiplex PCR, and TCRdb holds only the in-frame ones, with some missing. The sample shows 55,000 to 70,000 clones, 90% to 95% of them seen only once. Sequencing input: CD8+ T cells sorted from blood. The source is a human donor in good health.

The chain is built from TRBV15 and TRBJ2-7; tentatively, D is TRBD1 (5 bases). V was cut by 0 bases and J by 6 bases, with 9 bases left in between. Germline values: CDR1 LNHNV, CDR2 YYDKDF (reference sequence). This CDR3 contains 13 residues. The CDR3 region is CATSRDMGREQYF. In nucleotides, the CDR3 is TGTGCCACCAGCAGAGATATGGGGCGCGAGCAGTACTTC.

Here the CDR3 reads CASTAGAYGYTF. The CDR3 DNA sequence: TGTGCCAGTACCGCGGGAGCATATGGCTACACCTTC. The chain employs TRBV19 and TRBJ1-2; no clear D. The CDR3 loop spans 12 amino acids. V was shortened by 7 bases and J by 5 bases, with 11 bases between the two germline ends. Germline V lookup: CDR1 LNHDA, CDR2 SQIVND (reference sequence).

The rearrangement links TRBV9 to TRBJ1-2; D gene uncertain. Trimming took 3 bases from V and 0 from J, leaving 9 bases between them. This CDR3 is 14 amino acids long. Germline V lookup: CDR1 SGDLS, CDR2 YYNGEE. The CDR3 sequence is CASSGGIANYGYTF. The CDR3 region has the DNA TGTGCCAGCAGCGGGGGAATAGCTAACTATGGCTACACCTTC.

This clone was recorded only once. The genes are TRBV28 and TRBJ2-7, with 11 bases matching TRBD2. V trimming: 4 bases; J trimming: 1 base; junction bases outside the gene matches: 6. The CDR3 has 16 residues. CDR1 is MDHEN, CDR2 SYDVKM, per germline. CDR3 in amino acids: CASSSRLAGRSYEQYF. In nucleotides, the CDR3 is TGTGCCAGCAGTTCCCGACTAGCGGGGAGATCCTACGAGCAGTACTTC.

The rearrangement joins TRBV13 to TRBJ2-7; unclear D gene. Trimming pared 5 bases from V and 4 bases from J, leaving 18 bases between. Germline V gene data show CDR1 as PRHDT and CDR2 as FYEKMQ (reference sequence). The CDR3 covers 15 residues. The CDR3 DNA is TGTGCCAGCAGCACGGACGGTAAGGGTATTTACGAGCAGTACTTC. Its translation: CASSTDGKGIYEQYF. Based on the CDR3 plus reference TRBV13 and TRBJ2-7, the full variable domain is AAGVIQSPRHLIKEKRETATLKCYPIPRHDTVYWYQQGPGQDPQFLISFYEKMQSDKGSIPDRFSAQQFSDYHSELNMSSLELGDSALYFCASSTDGKGIYEQYFGPGTRLTVT.

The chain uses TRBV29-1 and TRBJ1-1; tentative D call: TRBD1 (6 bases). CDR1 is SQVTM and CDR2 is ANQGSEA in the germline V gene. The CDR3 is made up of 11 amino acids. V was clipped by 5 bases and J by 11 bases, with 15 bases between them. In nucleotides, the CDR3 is TGCAGCGTTTTCTCGACAGGTGCCGCTTTCTTT. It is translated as CSVFSTGAAFF.

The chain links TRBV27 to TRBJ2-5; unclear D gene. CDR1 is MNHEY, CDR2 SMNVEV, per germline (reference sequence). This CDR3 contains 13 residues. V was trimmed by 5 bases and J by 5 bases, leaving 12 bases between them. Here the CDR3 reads CASSAWGRETQYF. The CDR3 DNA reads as TGTGCCAGCAGTGCCTGGGGTCGGGAGACCCAGTACTTC.

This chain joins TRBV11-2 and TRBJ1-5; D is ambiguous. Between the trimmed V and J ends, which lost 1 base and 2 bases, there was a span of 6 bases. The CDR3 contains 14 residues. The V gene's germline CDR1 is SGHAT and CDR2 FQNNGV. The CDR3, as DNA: TGTGCCAGCAGCTTAGGTGTAGGCAATCAGCCCCAGCATTTT. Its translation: CASSLGVGNQPQHF. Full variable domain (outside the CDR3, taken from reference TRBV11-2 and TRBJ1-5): EAGVAQSPRYKIIEKRQSVAFWCNPISGHATLYWYQQILGQGPKLLIQFQNNGVVDDSQLPKDRFSAERLKGVDSTLKIQPAKLEDSAVYLCASSLGVGNQPQHFGDGTRLSIL.

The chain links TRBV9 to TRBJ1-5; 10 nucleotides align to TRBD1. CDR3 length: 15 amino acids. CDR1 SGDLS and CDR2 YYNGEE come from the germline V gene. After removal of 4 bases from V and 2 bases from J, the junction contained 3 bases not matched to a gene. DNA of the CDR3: TGTGCCAGCAGCAGCGGACAGGGGGGCAATCAGCCCCAGCATTTT. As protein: CASSSGQGGNQPQHF. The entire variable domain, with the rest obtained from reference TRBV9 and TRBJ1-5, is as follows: DSGVTQTPKHLITATGQRVTLRCSPRSGDLSVYWYQQSLDQGLQFLIQYYNGEERAKGNILERFSAQQFPDLHSELNLSSLELGDSALYFCASSSGQGGNQPQHFGDGTRLSIL.

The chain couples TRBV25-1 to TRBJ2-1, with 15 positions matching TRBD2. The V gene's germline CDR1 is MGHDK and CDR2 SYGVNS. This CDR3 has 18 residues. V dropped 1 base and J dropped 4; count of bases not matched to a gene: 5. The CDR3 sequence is CASSEFGLAGGGYNEQFF. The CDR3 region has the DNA TGTGCCAGCAGTGAATTCGGACTAGCGGGAGGGGGATACAATGAGCAGTTCTTC. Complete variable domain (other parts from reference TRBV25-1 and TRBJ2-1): EADIYQTPRYLVIGTGKKITLECSQTMGHDKMYWYQQDPGMELHLIHYSYGVNSTEKGDLSSESTVSRIRTEHFPLTLESARPSHTSQYLCASSEFGLAGGGYNEQFFGPGTRLTVL.

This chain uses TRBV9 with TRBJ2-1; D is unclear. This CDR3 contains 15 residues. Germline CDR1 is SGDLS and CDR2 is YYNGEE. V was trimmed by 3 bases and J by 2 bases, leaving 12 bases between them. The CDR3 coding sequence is TGTGCCAGCAGCGGGGCGATAGCCCCCTACAATGAGCAGTTCTTC. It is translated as CASSGAIAPYNEQFF.

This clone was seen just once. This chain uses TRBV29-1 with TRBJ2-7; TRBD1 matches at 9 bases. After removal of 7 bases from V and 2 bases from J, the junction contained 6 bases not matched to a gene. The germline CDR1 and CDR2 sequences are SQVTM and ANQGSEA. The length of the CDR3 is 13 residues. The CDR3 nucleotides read TGCAGCGCTCTTCGGACAGGGGCCTACGAGCAGTACTTC. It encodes CSALRTGAYEQYF.

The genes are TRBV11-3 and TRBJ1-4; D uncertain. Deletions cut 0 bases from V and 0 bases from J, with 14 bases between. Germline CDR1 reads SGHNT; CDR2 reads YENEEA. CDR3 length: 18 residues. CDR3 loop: CASSLDWASPSTNEKLFF. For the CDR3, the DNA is TGTGCCAGCAGCTTAGATTGGGCCAGTCCGTCAACTAATGAAAAACTGTTTTTT.

CDR3 in amino acids: CASSLVGRGADTQYF. CDR3 sequence (DNA): TGTGCCAGCAGCTTAGTAGGCAGAGGCGCTGATACGCAGTATTTT. This rearrangement joins TRBV7-2 to TRBJ2-3, with no clear D. Germline assignment: CDR1 SGHTA and CDR2 FQGNSA. V dropped 1 base and J dropped 6 bases, with 14 bases sitting between them. CDR3 size: 15 residues.

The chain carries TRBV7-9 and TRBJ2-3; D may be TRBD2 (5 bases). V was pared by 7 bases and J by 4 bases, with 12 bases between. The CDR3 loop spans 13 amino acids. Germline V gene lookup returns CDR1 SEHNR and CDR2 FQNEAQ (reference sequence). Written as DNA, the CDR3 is TGTGCCAGCATGGGAGATCAGGCAGATACGCAGTATTTT. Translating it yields CASMGDQADTQYF.

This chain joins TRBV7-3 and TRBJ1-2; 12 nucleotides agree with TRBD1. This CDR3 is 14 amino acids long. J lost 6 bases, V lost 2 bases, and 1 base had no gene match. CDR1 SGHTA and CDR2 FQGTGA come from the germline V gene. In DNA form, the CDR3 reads TGTGCCAGCAGCTTAGGGACAGGGGGCGATGGCTACACCTTC. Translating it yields CASSLGTGGDGYTF. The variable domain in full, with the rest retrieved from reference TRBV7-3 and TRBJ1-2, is GAGVSQTPSNKVTEKGKYVELRCDPISGHTALYWYRQSLGQGPEFLIYFQGTGAADDSGLPNDRFFAVRPEGSVSTLKIQRTERGDSAVYLCASSLGTGGDGYTFGSGTRLTVV.

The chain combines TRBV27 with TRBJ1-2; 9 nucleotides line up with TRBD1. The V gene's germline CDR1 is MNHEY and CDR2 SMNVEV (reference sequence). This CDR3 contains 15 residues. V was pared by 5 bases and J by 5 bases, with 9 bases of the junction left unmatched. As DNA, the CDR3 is TGTGCCAGCAGTCCAGGACAGGGGAGTTGGTATGGCTACACCTTC. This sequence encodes CASSPGQGSWYGYTF.

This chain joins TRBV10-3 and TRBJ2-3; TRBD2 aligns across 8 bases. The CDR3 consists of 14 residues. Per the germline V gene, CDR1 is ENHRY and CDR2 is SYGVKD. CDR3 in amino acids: CATKGSGGADTQYF. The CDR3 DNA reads TGTGCAACCAAGGGATCGGGAGGGGCAGATACGCAGTATTTT.

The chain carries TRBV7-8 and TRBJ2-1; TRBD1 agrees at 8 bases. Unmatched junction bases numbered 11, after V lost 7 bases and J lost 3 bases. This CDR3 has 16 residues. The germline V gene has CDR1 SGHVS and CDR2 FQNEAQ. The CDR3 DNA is TGTGCCAGCATCACAAACGGGGACAGGCGCTACAATGAGCAGTTCTTC. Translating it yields CASITNGDRRYNEQFF.

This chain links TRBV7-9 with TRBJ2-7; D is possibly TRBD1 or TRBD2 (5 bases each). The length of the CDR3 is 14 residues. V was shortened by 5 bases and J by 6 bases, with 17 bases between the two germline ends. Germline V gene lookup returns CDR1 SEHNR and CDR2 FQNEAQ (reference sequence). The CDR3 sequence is CASSGREGVSEQYF. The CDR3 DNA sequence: TGTGCCAGCAGCGGTCGGGAAGGGGTAAGCGAGCAGTACTTC.

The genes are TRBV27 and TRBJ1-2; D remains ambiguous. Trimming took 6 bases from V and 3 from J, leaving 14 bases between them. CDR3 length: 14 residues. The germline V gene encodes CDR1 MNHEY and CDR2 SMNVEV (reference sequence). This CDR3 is CASRNGGTHYGYTF. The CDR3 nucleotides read TGTGCCAGCAGAAATGGTGGCACCCACTATGGCTACACCTTC.